This T cell receptor (beta chain) was profiled in a study of regulatory T cells in long-lasting Graves disease. Stated time point: newly diagnosed GD, antithyroid drugs for less than 3 months. There was RNA extracted from PBMCs, and the TCR library was made from it. Building the TCR beta libraries relied on iRepertoire HTBI primers, and CDR3 regions underwent Arm-PCR. TCRdb re-derived calls from the multiplex PCR reads in MiXCR, one entry per CDR3 protein. The data hold roughly 520,000 distinct CDR3 sequences, with more than 10% observed a single time. This clonotype has at least ten counts. These data are also associated with another study on T cells in Graves' hyperthyroidism and ophthalmopathy.

The input for sequencing was peripheral blood mononuclear cells (PBMCs), taken at new diagnosis, from a patient treated with antithyroid drugs. The clonotype originates from a woman in her thirties with Graves disease.

CDR3 coding DNA: TGTGCCAGCCAGTTCCCTGGGGCAGGGGGCTCTGGAAACACCATATATTTT. This gives the protein CASQFPGAGGSGNTIYF. The rearrangement uses TRBV28 and TRBJ1-3; 7 bases match TRBD1. The ends lost 8 bases at V and 0 bases at J; junction bases unmatched: 13. The germline V gene has CDR1 MDHEN and CDR2 SYDVKM. The CDR3 is 17 amino acids. Together with reference TRBV28 and TRBJ1-3, the CDR3 gives the full variable domain: DVKVTQSSRYLVKRTGEKVFLECVQDMDHENMFWYRQDPGLGLRLIYFSYDVKMKEKGDIPEGYSVSREKKERFSLILESASTNQTSMYLCASQFPGAGGSGNTIYFGEGSWLTVV.